This TCR beta chain originates from a study of identical twins. General observations from the study: Out-of-frame beta chain sequences displayed weaker excess sharing between twins. In cord blood, abundant beta clonotypes had fewer insertions; memory showed no trend.

Regarding this clonotype: Its specificity is unknown.

Template switching supplied a universal primer site; unique molecular identifiers were carried on the cDNA. TCRdb independently ran MiXCR on the 5' RACE reads; one entry per CDR3 protein. Here the sample spans 450,000 or so distinct CDR3 sequences, 20% to 25% being singletons. The sample also formed part of further work on T cells expressing NK-cell markers. From that second work: One of the eight sequenced donors was seronegative, whereas the other seven were HCMV-seropositive.

Sequenced material: CD4+ T cells sorted from blood. The clonotype was recovered from a woman between 18 and 29 years old in good health.

CDR3 sequence reads: CAEGAIFF. CDR3 nucleotide sequence: TGTGCTGAGGGGGCAATTTTTTTT. The chain carries TRBV12-3 or TRBV12-4 and TRBJ1-4; 7 bases line up with TRBD1. This CDR3 is built from 8 residues.